Listed here are 17 T cell receptor beta chains from one sample, sequenced in a study of OX40 agonist ivuxolimab in advanced cancers. Sequencing used immunoSEQ multiplex PCR; TCRdb keeps in-frame clones, though not all of them. The table lists about 150,000 clones, approximately 94% of them singletons. The specimen was CD4+ or CD8+ T cells sorted from blood, collected in a trial of the OX40 agonist ivuxolimab. These receptors all stem from an adult with an advanced solid tumor such as melanoma, head and neck, liver or kidney cancer.

This clone was detected only a few times. The chain joins TRBV25-1 to TRBJ1-2; D not resolved. CDR3 length equals 12 residues. V was pared by 6 bases and J by 8 bases, with 13 bases between. CDR1 is MGHDK, CDR2 SYGVNS, per germline. The CDR3 DNA is TGTGCCAGCAGGGTCCCCTTAGGCGGCTACACCTTC. It encodes CASRVPLGGYTF.

V and J are TRBV19 and TRBJ2-7; the D is unclear. The V end was cut by 4 bases, the J end by 2 bases, with 12 bases between. This CDR3 contains 14 residues. Germline-derived CDR1 and CDR2 are LNHDA and SQIVND (reference sequence). CDR3 loop: CASSRSSATYEQYF. CDR3 nucleotide sequence: TGTGCCAGTAGTAGAAGCAGTGCTACCTACGAGCAGTACTTC.

In this sample, this clone turned up once. DNA for the CDR3: TGTGCCAGCAGCTTGCCGCTAGGTGGAGAGACCCAGTACTTC. It yields the protein CASSLPLGGETQYF. J is TRBJ2-5 and V is TRBV5-6; no reliable D call. The V end lost 1 base, the J end lost 4 bases, and 11 bases lay between the germline ends. Per the germline V gene, CDR1 is SGHDT and CDR2 is YYEEEE. The CDR3 spans 14 residues.

This clone was recorded once. DNA for the CDR3: TGCGCCAGCAGCTTACGAGGGTCCGGGACCCAGTACTTC. This gives the protein CASSLRGSGTQYF. The chain is built from TRBV5-1 and TRBJ2-5; the D gene is possibly TRBD2 (5 bases). Germline V gene sequence: CDR1 SGHRS, CDR2 YFSETQ. The CDR3 spans 13 residues. V shed 2 bases and J shed 7 bases, with 12 bases lying between them.

The gene calls are TRBV5-1 and TRBJ1-1; the D gene is possibly TRBD1 (5 bases). The CDR3 covers 16 residues. V lost 4 bases to trimming and J lost 0 bases, with 16 bases between them. Per the germline V gene, CDR1 is SGHRS and CDR2 is YFSETQ. The CDR3 region is CASSRPGLTLNTEAFF. For the CDR3, the DNA is TGCGCCAGCAGCCGTCCGGGACTTACCTTGAACACTGAAGCTTTCTTT.

The V call is TRBV5-1, the J call TRBJ2-2, with D possibly TRBD1 on 6 matching bases. The CDR3 is made up of 15 amino acids. Germline CDR1 and CDR2: SGHRS and YFSETQ. V dropped 7 bases and J dropped 0 bases, with 13 bases sitting between them. The CDR3 DNA sequence: TGCGCCAGCGATCCCGCAGGGGCGAACACCGGGGAGCTGTTTTTT. Its translation is CASDPAGANTGELFF.

As concerns this clone: Distinct nucleotide sequences in the sample also encode this CDR3. The chain employs TRBV29-1 and TRBJ1-1; 7 nucleotides match TRBD1. The germline V gene encodes CDR1 SQVTM and CDR2 ANQGSEA. CDR3 length: 16 amino acids. V was pared by 5 bases and J by 3 bases, with 15 bases of the junction left unmatched. The CDR3 DNA reads TGCAGCGTTCCTGGACAGGTCCTCGGATGGGACACTGAAGCTTTCTTT. It yields the protein CSVPGQVLGWDTEAFF. Looking up the rest from reference TRBV29-1 and TRBJ1-1 gives the full variable domain: SAVISQKPSRDICQRGTSLTIQCQVDSQVTMMFWYRQQPGQSLTLIATANQGSEATYESGFVIDKFPISRPNLTFSTLTVSNMSPEDSSIYLCSVPGQVLGWDTEAFFGQGTRLTVV.

The chain carries TRBV18 and TRBJ2-7, with 11 bases aligning to TRBD2. Germline lookup yields CDR1 KGHSH and CDR2 LQKENI. With 3 bases clipped from V and 2 bases from J, the junction kept 9 bases outside the gene matches. This CDR3 spans 17 amino acids. CDR3 DNA sequence: TGTGCCAGCTCACCGGCCTCCACTAGCGGGGGAACCTACGAGCAGTACTTC. Its protein is CASSPASTSGGTYEQYF.

V is TRBV11-2 and J is TRBJ2-5; D gene uncertain. The V end was cut by 0 bases, the J end by 5 bases, with 10 bases between. The CDR3 spans 14 residues. Germline values: CDR1 SGHAT, CDR2 FQNNGV. CDR3 in DNA: TGTGCCAGCAGCTTAGATTCGGCCCGGGAGACCCAGTACTTC. Protein sequence: CASSLDSARETQYF.

The chain's CDR3 is CASSSGTGDSEQFF. Here the CDR3 DNA reads TGTGCCAGCAGCTCCGGGACAGGGGACTCTGAGCAGTTCTTC. This chain joins TRBV11-3 and TRBJ2-1; TRBD1 matches at 10 bases. The CDR3 is 14 amino acids. J was trimmed by 9 bases and V by 4 bases; bases with no gene match: 6. CDR1 is SGHNT and CDR2 is YENEEA in the germline V gene.

The rearrangement uses TRBV11-3 and TRBJ2-7; D is unclear. Trimming shortened V by 4 bases and J by 1 base, and 8 bases separated the two germline ends. Per germline, CDR1 SGHNT and CDR2 YENEEA. This CDR3 comprises 13 residues. CDR3 protein: CASSSTPSYEQYF. The CDR3 nucleotides are TGTGCCAGCAGCTCCACACCTTCCTACGAGCAGTACTTC.

The V and J genes are TRBV7-2 and TRBJ2-7; 7 bases are a match to TRBD2. The germline V gene encodes CDR1 SGHTA and CDR2 FQGNSA. The CDR3 extends over 14 amino acids. Trimming at V came to 5 bases and at J to 2 bases, leaving 6 bases not matched to a gene. In DNA, the CDR3 is TGTGCCAGCAGCCGCACCGGGACTACCTACGAGCAGTACTTC. It yields the protein CASSRTGTTYEQYF.

V and J are TRBV11-2 and TRBJ2-6; no clear D gene. The germline V and J ends were trimmed by 2 bases and 0 bases, with 5 bases remaining between them. Germline lookup yields CDR1 SGHAT and CDR2 FQNNGV. CDR3 size: 15 residues. CDR3 coding DNA: TGTGCCAGCAGCTTATCCGACTCTGGGGCCAACGTCCTGACTTTC. Its protein is CASSLSDSGANVLTF.

The genes are TRBV28 and TRBJ1-5; D uncertain. Germline V CDR1 and CDR2: MDHEN, SYDVKM. The CDR3 is made up of 15 amino acids. Trimming took 6 bases from V and 4 from J, leaving 16 bases between them. Written as DNA, the CDR3 is TGTGCCAGCAGCCGTCCCCGGCTAGGAAATCAGCCCCAGCATTTT. It is translated as CASSRPRLGNQPQHF.

The genes are TRBV28 and TRBJ2-7, with 11 bases lining up with TRBD2. V lost 7 bases to trimming and J lost 6 bases; unmatched junction nucleotides: 8. Germline V gene sequence: CDR1 MDHEN, CDR2 SYDVKM. This CDR3 is 14 amino acids long. The CDR3, as DNA: TGTGCCAGCACGTCGACTAGCGGGACTCGCGAGCAGTACTTC. Its protein is CASTSTSGTREQYF. Complete variable domain (other parts from reference TRBV28 and TRBJ2-7): DVKVTQSSRYLVKRTGEKVFLECVQDMDHENMFWYRQDPGLGLRLIYFSYDVKMKEKGDIPEGYSVSREKKERFSLILESASTNQTSMYLCASTSTSGTREQYFGPGTRLTVT.

CDR3 sequence reads: CASSLANTLAGGRGTDTQYF. CDR3 nucleotide sequence: TGCGCCAGCAGCTTGGCCAATACCCTAGCGGGAGGGCGTGGCACAGATACGCAGTATTTT. The chain is built from TRBV5-1 and TRBJ2-3; 12 bases are a match to TRBD2. V lost 0 bases, J lost 1 base, and 12 bases stayed unmatched. Germline-derived CDR1 and CDR2 are SGHRS and YFSETQ. This CDR3 is built from 20 residues.

The chain's CDR3 is CASLPDREFRGYTF. The DNA for the CDR3 is TGTGCCAGCCTTCCGGACAGGGAGTTCCGTGGCTACACCTTC. The chain combines TRBV6-5 with TRBJ1-2; 8 positions agree with TRBD1. CDR3 length: 14 amino acids. In germline, CDR1 is MNHEY, CDR2 SVGAGI. Trimming took 8 bases from V and 7 from J; bases not matched to a gene: 12.